The clone carrying this TCR beta chain was counted many times. What it binds is unknown. The data were taken from a study of T cell repertoires in cytomegalovirus infection. Study-level background: From public TCR beta signatures came an indication of both CMV infection and matching HLA type.

Study-level points and caveats: Summed public TCR beta family frequency identified CMV carriers bearing the relevant HLA. Dominant in the ex vivo response were TCR beta clonotypes restricted by HLA-C and specific for CMV.

TCRdb fed the reads into MiXCR, producing one record per CDR3 protein. The table lists 150,000 or so distinct CDR3 sequences, about 6.1% of them singletons. The ends were cut back, 1 base at V and 4 bases at J, with 19 bases in the middle. The CDR3 runs 17 residues. CDR1 SGHTA and CDR2 FQGNSA come from the germline V gene. The J gene is TRBJ1-1, the V gene TRBV7-2; D call uncertain. Material: PBMCs. This sequence originates from a human donor in good health (CMV status not recorded). Some clones in this sample may be carry-over from other donors' samples. The CDR3 sequence: CASSLVGGGGLGTEAFF. The CDR3 region has the DNA TGTGCCAGCAGCTTAGTAGGTGGAGGAGGTTTGGGCACTGAAGCTTTCTTT. The entire variable domain, with the rest obtained from reference TRBV7-2 and TRBJ1-1, is as follows: GAGVSQSPSNKVTEKGKDVELRCDPISGHTALYWYRQSLGQGLEFLIYFQGNSAPDKSGLPSDRFSAERTGGSVSTLTIQRTQQEDSAVYLCASSLVGGGGLGTEAFFGQGTRLTVV.